The clone carrying this T cell receptor beta chain was observed a few times. Its specificity is unknown. Clones were sequenced by immunoSEQ multiplex PCR, and TCRdb holds only the in-frame ones, with some missing. The data show roughly 100,000 clones, about 92% seen once. CDR3 size: 15 residues. Germline V gene data show CDR1 as SGHDT and CDR2 as YYEEEE. V lost 0 bases and J lost 1, with 8 bases in between. The record originates from a study of OX40 agonist ivuxolimab in advanced cancers. Study-wide results and limits: There were, on average, more expanded clones in CD8+ T cells than in CD4+.

The sample here was CD4+ or CD8+ T cells sorted from blood, taken in a trial of the OX40 agonist ivuxolimab. The clonotype comes from an adult with an advanced solid tumor such as melanoma, head and neck, liver or kidney cancer. The chain couples TRBV5-6 to TRBJ1-5; D gene unclear. CDR3 DNA sequence: TGTGCCAGCAGCTTGGTGGGAAACAGCAATCAGCCCCAGCATTTT. Encoded protein: CASSLVGNSNQPQHF.